This T cell receptor (beta chain) was sequenced for a study of OX40 agonist ivuxolimab in advanced cancers. The repertoire was sequenced with immunoSEQ multiplex PCR; TCRdb's copy has only in-frame clones and lacks some. This sample has 70,000 or so clones, with 87% found just once. In germline, CDR1 is SGHTA, CDR2 FQGTGA. V lost 3 bases, J lost 6 bases, and 15 bases lay in between. The CDR3 is 15 amino acids. The origin of this receptor is an adult with an advanced solid tumor such as melanoma, head and neck, liver or kidney cancer. The sample in question was CD4+ or CD8+ T cells sorted from blood, obtained in a trial of the OX40 agonist ivuxolimab. The chain couples TRBV7-3 to TRBJ2-1; maybe TRBD2 (6 bases). The CDR3 region is CASSLWEAPGNEQFF. In DNA, the CDR3 is TGTGCCAGCAGCTTGTGGGAGGCCCCGGGCAATGAGCAGTTCTTC. Filled out from reference TRBV7-3 and TRBJ2-1, the complete variable domain reads GAGVSQTPSNKVTEKGKYVELRCDPISGHTALYWYRQSLGQGPEFLIYFQGTGAADDSGLPNDRFFAVRPEGSVSTLKIQRTERGDSAVYLCASSLWEAPGNEQFFGPGTRLTVL.